The TCR beta chain described here comes from a study of blood T cell repertoires in COVID-19. Study-wide context: Samples taken during acute and convalescent COVID-19 were collected in the United States, Italy and Spain. PBMCs, B-cell-depleted T cells, or T cells provided the cDNA or gDNA that made up the material.

Germline V CDR1 and CDR2: MDHEN, SYDVKM. The CDR3 has 13 amino acids. V was pared by 5 bases and J by 5 bases, with 2 bases of the junction left unmatched. Per the original data handling: Cell counts per sample came from amplifying reference gene primers. Libraries were prepared by immunoSEQ multiplex PCR; TCRdb keeps only in-frame clonotypes and omits some of them. Clone size and V and J calls were adopted from that table, with D and trimming inferred from the DNA. The sample has approximately 300,000 clones, 86% seen once. The sequenced sample was peripheral blood. V gene TRBV28 combines with J gene TRBJ2-2; 7 nucleotides align to TRBD1. This TCR was recovered from a woman aged 50 to 65 with acute or convalescent COVID-19. The CDR3 DNA follows: TGTGCCAGCAGTCCGACAGGGACCGGGGAGCTGTTTTTT. Protein: CASSPTGTGELFF.